The present entry profiles one T cell receptor (beta chain) with its context. Antigen: not known. Amplification of TCR beta used genomic DNA extracted from peripheral blood. These data originate in a study of T cell repertoires in aging, cancer and after chemotherapy. Study results and caveats: In each cancer cohort, median generation probability increased across chemotherapy, suggesting thymic output rebounded.

TRB rearrangements spanning V, D and J were amplified using mixed TRB-A/B primers. TCRdb ran MiXCR on the multiplex PCR reads and lists one entry per CDR3 protein. The sample carries just under 5,000 distinct CDR3 sequences, roughly 35% recorded once. The CDR3 sequence is 16 residues long. CDR1 and CDR2 from the germline V gene are KGHDR and SFDVKD. V lost 4 bases, J lost 1 base, and 8 bases stayed unmatched. This sequence joins TRBV24-1 and TRBJ2-5; the match to TRBD1 covers 7 bases. The specimen sequenced was blood. The source is a human donor with a blood cancer. The chain's CDR3 is CATSDPTGNGQETQYF. The CDR3, as DNA: TGTGCCACCAGTGACCCGACAGGGAACGGCCAAGAGACCCAGTACTTC.